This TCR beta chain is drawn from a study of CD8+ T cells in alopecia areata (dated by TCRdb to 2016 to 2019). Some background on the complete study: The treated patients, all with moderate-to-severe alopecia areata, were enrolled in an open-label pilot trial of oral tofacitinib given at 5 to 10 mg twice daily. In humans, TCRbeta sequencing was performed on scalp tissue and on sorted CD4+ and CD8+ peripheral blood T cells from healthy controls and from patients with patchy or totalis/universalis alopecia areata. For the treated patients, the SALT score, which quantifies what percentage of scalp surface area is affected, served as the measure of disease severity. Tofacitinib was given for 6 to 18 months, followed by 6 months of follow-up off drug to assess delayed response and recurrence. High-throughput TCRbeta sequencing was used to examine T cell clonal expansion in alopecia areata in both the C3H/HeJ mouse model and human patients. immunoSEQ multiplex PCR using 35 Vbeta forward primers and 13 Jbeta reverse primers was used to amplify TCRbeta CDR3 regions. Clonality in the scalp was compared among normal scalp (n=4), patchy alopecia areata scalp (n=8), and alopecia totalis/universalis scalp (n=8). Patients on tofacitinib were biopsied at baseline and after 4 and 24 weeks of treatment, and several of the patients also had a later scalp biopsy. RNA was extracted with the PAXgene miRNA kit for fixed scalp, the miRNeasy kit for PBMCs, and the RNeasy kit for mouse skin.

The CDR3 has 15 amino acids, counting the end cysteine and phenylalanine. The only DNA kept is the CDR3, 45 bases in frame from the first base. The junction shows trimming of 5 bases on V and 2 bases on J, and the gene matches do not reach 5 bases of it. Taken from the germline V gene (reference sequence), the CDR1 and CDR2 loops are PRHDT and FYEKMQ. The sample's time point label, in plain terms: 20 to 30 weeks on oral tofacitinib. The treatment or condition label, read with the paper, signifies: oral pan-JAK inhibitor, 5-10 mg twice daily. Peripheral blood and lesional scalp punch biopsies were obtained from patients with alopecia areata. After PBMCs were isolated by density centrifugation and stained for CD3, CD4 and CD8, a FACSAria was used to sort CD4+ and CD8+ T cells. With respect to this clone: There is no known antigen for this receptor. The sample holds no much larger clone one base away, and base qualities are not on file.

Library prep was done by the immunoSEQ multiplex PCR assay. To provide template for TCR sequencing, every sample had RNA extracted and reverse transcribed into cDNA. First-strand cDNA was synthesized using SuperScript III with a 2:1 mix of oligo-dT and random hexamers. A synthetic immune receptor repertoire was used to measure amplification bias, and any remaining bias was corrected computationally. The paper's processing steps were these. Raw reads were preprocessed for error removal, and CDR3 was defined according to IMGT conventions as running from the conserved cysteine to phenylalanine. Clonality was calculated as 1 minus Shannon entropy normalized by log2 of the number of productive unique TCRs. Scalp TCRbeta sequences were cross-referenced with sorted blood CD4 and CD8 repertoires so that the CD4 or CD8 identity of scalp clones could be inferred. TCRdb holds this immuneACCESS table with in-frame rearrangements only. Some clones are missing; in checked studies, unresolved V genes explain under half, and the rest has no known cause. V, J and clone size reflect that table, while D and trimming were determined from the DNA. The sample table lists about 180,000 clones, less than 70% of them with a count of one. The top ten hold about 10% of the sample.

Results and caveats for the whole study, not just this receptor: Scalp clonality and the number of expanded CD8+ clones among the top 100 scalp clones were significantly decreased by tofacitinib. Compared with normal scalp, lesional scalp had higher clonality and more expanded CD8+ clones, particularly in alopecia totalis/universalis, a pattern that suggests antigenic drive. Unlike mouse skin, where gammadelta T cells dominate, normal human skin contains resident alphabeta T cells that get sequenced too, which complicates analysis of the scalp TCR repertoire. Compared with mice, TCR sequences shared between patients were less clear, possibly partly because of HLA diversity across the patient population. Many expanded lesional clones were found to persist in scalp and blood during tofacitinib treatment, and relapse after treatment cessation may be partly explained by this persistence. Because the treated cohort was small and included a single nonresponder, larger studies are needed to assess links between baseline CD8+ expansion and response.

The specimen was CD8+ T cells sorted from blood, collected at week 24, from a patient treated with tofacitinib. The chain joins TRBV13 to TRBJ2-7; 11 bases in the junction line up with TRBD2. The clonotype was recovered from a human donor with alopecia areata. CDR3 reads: CASSDGTSGTYEQYF. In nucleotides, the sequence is TGTGCCAGCAGCGACGGGACTAGCGGCACCTACGAGCAGTACTTC.